The clone carrying this T cell receptor (beta chain) was seen only a few times. Its antigen is unknown. The data belong to a study of cytomegalovirus exposure and HLA in healthy donors. Study outcomes and limitations: The authors enumerated over 150 TCR beta chains as linked to cytomegalovirus.

The CDR3 totals 13 residues. CDR1 SQVTM and CDR2 ANQGSEA come from the germline V gene. V dropped 4 bases and J dropped 1 base, with 11 bases sitting between them. Primers included in the PCR were 60 Vbeta and 13 Jbeta primers. Only in-frame clones appear in the TCRdb table, and some are missing; sequencing was by immunoSEQ multiplex PCR. The sample lists a few hundred thousand clones; over 90% were seen once. The clonotype originates from a girl aged 2-10 years in good health and CMV-seronegative. The specimen was PBMCs. This chain joins TRBV29-1 and TRBJ2-7; D is possibly TRBD1 (7 bases). The CDR3 spells CSVGQGGSYEQYF. Written as DNA, the CDR3 is TGCAGCGTTGGGCAGGGGGGTTCCTACGAGCAGTACTTC.